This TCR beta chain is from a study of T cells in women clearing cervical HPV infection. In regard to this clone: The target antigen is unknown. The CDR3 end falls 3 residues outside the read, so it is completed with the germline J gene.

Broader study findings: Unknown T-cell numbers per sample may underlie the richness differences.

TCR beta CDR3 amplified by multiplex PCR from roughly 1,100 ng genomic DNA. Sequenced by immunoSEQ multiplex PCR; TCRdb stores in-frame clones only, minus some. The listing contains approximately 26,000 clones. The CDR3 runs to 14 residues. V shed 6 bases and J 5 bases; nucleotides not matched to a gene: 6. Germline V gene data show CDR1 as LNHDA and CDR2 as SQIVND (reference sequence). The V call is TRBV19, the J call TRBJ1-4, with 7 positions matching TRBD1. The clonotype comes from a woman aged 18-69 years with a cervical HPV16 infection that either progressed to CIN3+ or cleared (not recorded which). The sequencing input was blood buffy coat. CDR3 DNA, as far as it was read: TGTGCCAGTAGAGAGGGGGCCTTCAATGAAAAA. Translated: CASREGAFNEK. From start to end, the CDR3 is CASREGAFNEKLFF.